These 2 T cell receptor beta chains originate from one sample sequenced in a study of cytomegalovirus exposure and HLA in healthy donors. PCR was performed using 60 Vbeta and 13 Jbeta primers. The table came from immunoSEQ multiplex PCR; TCRdb's copy has only in-frame clones and leaves some out. The sample includes about 170,000 clones, more than 80% seen only once; the top ten take over 4.5%. Material for sequencing was PBMCs. The receptors shown here come from a woman between 18 and 30 years old in good health and CMV-seropositive.

CDR3 nucleotide sequence: TGTGCCAGCAGCTTGGGGCGCAATGAGCAGTTCTTC. It codes for CASSLGRNEQFF. V is TRBV7-9 and J is TRBJ2-1, with a weak D call TRBD1 (5 bases). Germline V gene lookup returns CDR1 SEHNR and CDR2 FQNEAQ (reference sequence). The V gene lost 3 bases and the J gene lost 6 bases, with 6 bases spanning the gap. This CDR3 spans 12 amino acids.

The chain combines TRBV11-2 with TRBJ2-3; the match to TRBD2 covers 10 bases. J was trimmed by 3 bases and V by 1 base; bases with no gene match: 10. The CDR3 is made up of 18 amino acids. Germline V gene data show CDR1 as SGHAT and CDR2 as FQNNGV. CDR3 sequence (DNA): TGTGCCAGCAGCTTAGGGCGGGAGCGGGGGGGCATAACAGATACGCAGTATTTT. It specifies CASSLGRERGGITDTQYF.